This T cell receptor (beta chain) came from a study of T cell changes during pregnancy in multiple sclerosis. Germline CDR1 is SEHNR and CDR2 is FQNEAQ (reference sequence). CDR3 size: 12 residues. Trimming took 2 bases from V and 7 from J, leaving 5 bases between them. Sequenced by immunoSEQ multiplex PCR; TCRdb stores in-frame clones only, minus some. The data hold approximately 40,000 clones, with about 88% observed a single time. This sequence joins TRBV7-9 and TRBJ2-2; D remains unclear. The starting material was CD4+ T cells from peripheral blood mononuclear cells, obtained in the first trimester of pregnancy. The source of this sequence is a female donor with multiple sclerosis, enrolled in a pregnancy study. The CDR3 loop reads CASSLRSGELFF. The DNA of the CDR3 is TGTGCCAGCAGCTTAAGGAGCGGGGAGCTGTTTTTT. The complete variable domain, with remaining parts taken from reference TRBV7-9 and TRBJ2-2, reads DTGVSQNPRHKITKRGQNVTFRCDPISEHNRLYWYRQTLGQGPEFLTYFQNEAQLEKSRLLSDRFSAERPKGSFSTLEIQRTEQGDSAMYLCASSLRSGELFFGEGSRLTVL.